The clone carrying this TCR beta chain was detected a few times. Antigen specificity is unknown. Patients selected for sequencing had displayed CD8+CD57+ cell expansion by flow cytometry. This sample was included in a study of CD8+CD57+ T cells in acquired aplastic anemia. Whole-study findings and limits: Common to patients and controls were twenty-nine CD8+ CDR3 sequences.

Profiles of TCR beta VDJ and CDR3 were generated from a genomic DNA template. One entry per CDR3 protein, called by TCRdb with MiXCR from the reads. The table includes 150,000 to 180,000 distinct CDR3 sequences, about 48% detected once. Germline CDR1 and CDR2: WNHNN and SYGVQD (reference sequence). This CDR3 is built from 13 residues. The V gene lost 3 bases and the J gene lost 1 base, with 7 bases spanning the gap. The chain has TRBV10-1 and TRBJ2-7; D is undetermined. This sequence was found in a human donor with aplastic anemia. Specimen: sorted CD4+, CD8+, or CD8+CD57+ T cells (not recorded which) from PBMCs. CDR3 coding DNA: TGCGCCAGCAGTGACGACACATCCTACGAGCAGTACTTC. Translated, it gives CASSDDTSYEQYF.